A single sample gave rise to the 9 T cell receptor beta chains below, sequenced in a study of beta chain features in type 1 diabetes. Expressed TCRB transcripts were sequenced, since all the RNA that had been isolated was reverse transcribed. Profiled with immunoSEQ multiplex PCR; TCRdb holds only in-frame clones, not every one. The top ten hold over 0.015% of the sample, which has roughly 310,000 clones, around 10% seen once. The sequencing input was naive CD4+ T cells from blood. These receptors originate from a woman aged 25 to 39 in good health.

The V gene is TRBV2, the J gene TRBJ2-1, with 8 positions matching TRBD2. V lost 4 bases and J lost 2; bases outside the gene matches: 13. Germline loops: CDR1 SNHLY, CDR2 FYNNEI. The CDR3 consists of 18 residues. CDR3 nucleotides: TGTGCCAGCAGTGTCCGGGGGGGCGGGAAGGCTACCTACAATGAGCAGTTCTTC. Its protein product is CASSVRGGGKATYNEQFF. Using reference TRBV2 and TRBJ2-1 for the parts outside the CDR3, the full variable domain is EPEVTQTPSHQVTQMGQEVILRCVPISNHLYFYWYRQILGQKVEFLVSFYNNEISEKSEIFDDQFSVERPDGSNFTLKIRSTKLEDSAMYFCASSVRGGGKATYNEQFFGPGTRLTVL.

The genes are TRBV21-1 and TRBJ2-7; the table gives TRBD1 as D, unverified against the DNA. TRBV21-1 is termed a pseudogene. The CDR3 covers 16 residues. The CDR3 nucleotides read TGTGCCAGCAGCAAAGCGGACCCCAACCAGGGGTACGAGCAGTACTTC. It specifies CASSKADPNQGYEQYF.

CDR3 nucleotides: TGTGCCAGCAGTAACCCCTCAGACTACCAAGAGACCCAGTACTTC. Its protein is CASSNPSDYQETQYF. This chain uses TRBV28 with TRBJ2-5; D unresolved. Germline V CDR1 and CDR2: MDHEN, SYDVKM. Trimming shortened V by 5 bases and J by 0 bases, and 13 bases separated the two germline ends. CDR3 size: 15 residues.

This clone has a handful of counts. The V call is TRBV29-1, the J call TRBJ1-2, with 8 bases fitting TRBD1. Germline V gene lookup returns CDR1 SQVTM and CDR2 ANQGSEA. With 5 bases clipped from V and 3 bases from J, the junction kept 5 bases outside the gene matches. The CDR3 totals 13 residues. The DNA for the CDR3 is TGCAGCGTTCAGACAGGGGTGGACTATGGCTACACCTTC. Translation gives CSVQTGVDYGYTF.

There are a few counts of this clone. The J gene is TRBJ2-5, the V gene TRBV5-1; 7 nucleotides match TRBD1. The CDR3 consists of 15 residues. Germline-derived CDR1 and CDR2 are SGHRS and YFSETQ. V lost 4 bases to trimming and J lost 0 bases; unmatched junction nucleotides: 6. CDR3 nucleotide sequence: TGCGCCAGCAGCCCGACAGGGTCGTACCAAGAGACCCAGTACTTC. Translated: CASSPTGSYQETQYF. The full variable domain, rest sourced from reference TRBV5-1 and TRBJ2-5, is KAGVTQTPRYLIKTRGQQVTLSCSPISGHRSVSWYQQTPGQGLQFLFEYFSETQRNKGNFPGRFSGRQFSNSRSEMNVSTLELGDSALYLCASSPTGSYQETQYFGPGTRLLVL.

The genes are TRBV30 and TRBJ2-1; D is uncertain. The CDR3 length is 11 residues. The germline CDR1 and CDR2 sequences are GTSNPN and SVGIG (reference sequence). The germline V and J ends were trimmed by 2 bases and 6 bases, with 5 bases remaining between them. In DNA form, the CDR3 reads TGTGCCTGGAGTTCCAGCAATGAGCAGTTCTTC. This codes for CAWSSSNEQFF. The full variable domain, with the rest looked up from reference TRBV30 and TRBJ2-1, is SQTIHQWPATLVQPVGSPLSLECTVEGTSNPNLYWYRQAAGRGLQLLFYSVGIGQISSEVPQNLSASRPQDRQFILSSKKLLLSDSGFYLCAWSSSNEQFFGPGTRLTVL.

A few counts support this clone. J is TRBJ2-3 and V is TRBV30; TRBD2 agrees at 14 bases. V lost 3 bases and J lost 3; bases outside the gene matches: 5. The CDR3 has 16 residues. In germline, CDR1 is GTSNPN, CDR2 SVGIG (reference sequence). The CDR3 DNA sequence: TGTGCCTGGAGCACAGGACTAGCGGGAGGAACAGATACGCAGTATTTT. It is translated as CAWSTGLAGGTDTQYF.

There are a few counts of this clone. The V gene is TRBV7-9, the J gene TRBJ1-1; 12 nucleotides align to TRBD1. The V segment lost 4 bases and the J segment 2 bases; nucleotides outside the gene matches: 5. CDR1 is SEHNR and CDR2 is FQNEAQ in the germline V gene (reference sequence). The CDR3 contains 16 residues. CDR3 nucleotide sequence: TGTGCCAGCAGCTCACCGGGACAGGGGGCAAACACTGAAGCTTTCTTT. Its translation is CASSSPGQGANTEAFF.

This clone came up a few times. This chain links TRBV5-4 with TRBJ2-7, with D tentatively TRBD2 (6 bases). CDR3 length: 13 amino acids. From germline, CDR1 is SGHNT and CDR2 YYREEE (reference sequence). Trimming stripped 1 base from V and 6 bases from J, with 11 bases between. The CDR3 nucleotides read TGTGCCAGCAGCTTGTGGCAAGCGGGCGAGCAGTACTTC. Residues: CASSLWQAGEQYF.